The 17 T cell receptor beta chains below come from one sample, sequenced in a study of blood T cells in healthy people across ages. A J-beta primer mix and a sample-barcoded 5' primer were used in a second PCR of about 7 to 12 cycles. TCRdb called the 5' RACE reads again in MiXCR, with one record for every CDR3 protein. The repertoire holds about 680,000 distinct CDR3 sequences, with 49% as singletons. The specimen sequenced was blood. Source of these receptors: an older woman in good health.

The chain carries TRBV5-1 and TRBJ2-5; D call uncertain. The J call may be wrong; the DNA end is better matched by TRBJ2-7. Germline V gene data show CDR1 as SGHRS and CDR2 as YFSETQ. CDR3 length: 15 amino acids. CDR3 amino acids: CASSLVGRTTYEQYF. The CDR3 bases are TGCGCCAGCAGCTTGGTTGGCAGGACGACGTACGAGCAGTACTTC.

The rearrangement uses TRBV4-3 and TRBJ1-6; 9 nucleotides agree with TRBD1. The length of the CDR3 is 16 residues. CDR1 is LGHNA and CDR2 is YSLEER in the germline V gene. The trim removed 0 bases at V and 7 bases at J, leaving 4 bases unmatched. CDR3 sequence: CASSQEGTGLNSPLHF. For the CDR3, the DNA is TGCGCCAGCAGCCAAGAAGGGACAGGGTTGAATTCACCCCTCCACTTT.

The rearrangement links TRBV6-4 to TRBJ1-1, with a tentative D call TRBD1 (6 bases). The germline gives CDR1 MRHNA, CDR2 SNTAGT. Between the trimmed V and J ends, which lost 4 bases and 4 bases, there was a span of 19 bases. This CDR3 region has 16 residues. The DNA for the CDR3 is TGTGCCAGCAGTGTACCTCCCGGGGGCGACGGCACTGAAGCTTTCTTT. Its translation is CASSVPPGGDGTEAFF.

Only a few counts were recorded for this clonotype. The genes are TRBV25-1 and TRBJ2-1; TRBD2 might be the D (5 bases). The CDR3 covers 14 residues. V gave up 5 bases and J gave up 6 bases, with 14 bases separating them. Germline loops: CDR1 MGHDK, CDR2 SYGVNS. CDR3 nucleotide sequence: TGTGCCAGCAGTTCCCGGCCCCGGGGCAATGAGCAGTTCTTC. Translated, it gives CASSSRPRGNEQFF.

V is TRBV6-5 and J is TRBJ2-7; 7 bases are a match to TRBD2. Germline CDR1 reads MNHEY; CDR2 reads SVGAGI. CDR3 length: 14 residues. The ends lost 6 bases at V and 3 bases at J; junction bases unmatched: 8. This CDR3 is CASRNGGTDYEQYF. The CDR3, as DNA: TGTGCCAGCAGAAACGGGGGGACGGACTACGAGCAGTACTTC.

The chain uses TRBV28 and TRBJ1-1; D is ambiguous. Germline V lookup: CDR1 MDHEN, CDR2 SYDVKM. Trimming removed 3 bases at V and 1 base at J, with 15 bases between. The CDR3 is 16 amino acids. CDR3 region: CASSFSPSRPNTEAFF. In DNA form, the CDR3 reads TGTGCCAGCAGTTTCAGCCCCAGTCGACCGAACACTGAAGCTTTCTTT.

This chain connects TRBV20-1 to TRBJ2-7; possibly TRBD2 for D (6 bases). CDR3 length: 12 residues. V lost 4 bases to trimming and J lost 4 bases, with 11 bases between them. Germline lookup yields CDR1 DFQATT and CDR2 SNEGSKA (reference sequence). The CDR3, as DNA: TGCAGTGCTACCAGGGAGGTTTACGAGCAGTACTTC. Translation gives CSATREVYEQYF.

The chain couples TRBV12-3 or TRBV12-4 to TRBJ2-3; D not certain. The CDR3 sequence is 15 residues long. V lost 7 bases to trimming and J lost 0 bases, with 14 bases between them. CDR3 bases: TGTGCCAGCACCTTGACAAGAACTAGCACAGATACGCAGTATTTT. Protein: CASTLTRTSTDTQYF.

The chain carries TRBV7-2 and TRBJ2-3; the match to TRBD2 covers 7 bases. The CDR3 spans 19 residues. Germline trimming cut 2 bases from V and 3 bases from J; bases unmatched to any gene: 17. Germline loops: CDR1 SGHTA, CDR2 FQGNSA. The CDR3 DNA is TGTGCCAGCAGCTTATCGCGGCGCGGGAGAATTGGGTCGACAGATACGCAGTATTTT. Protein product: CASSLSRRGRIGSTDTQYF.

This clonotype was counted between two and nine times. V usage is TRBV27 and J usage is TRBJ2-7, with D tentatively TRBD2 (6 bases). V was shortened by 5 bases and J by 3 bases, with 17 bases between the two germline ends. This CDR3 has 15 residues. Germline V lookup: CDR1 MNHEY, CDR2 SMNVEV (reference sequence). CDR3 in DNA: TGTGCCAGCAGTGCGACGGGACTCGTCCGCTACGAGCAGTACTTC. This encodes CASSATGLVRYEQYF.

This clonotype turned up a few times. This sequence joins TRBV20-1 and TRBJ2-1, with 14 bases aligning to TRBD2. This CDR3 has 14 amino acids. CDR1 is DFQATT, CDR2 SNEGSKA, per germline (reference sequence). V lost 8 bases, J lost 7 bases, and 7 bases stayed unmatched. DNA of the CDR3: TGCAGTTCGACTAGCGGGAGGGCCATTAATGAGCAGTTCTTC. Translation: CSSTSGRAINEQFF.

V usage is TRBV25-1 and J usage is TRBJ2-1; no reliable D call. The CDR3 totals 14 residues. Trimming took off 3 bases at V and 5 bases at J, with 11 bases between the two ends. Germline lookup yields CDR1 MGHDK and CDR2 SYGVNS. The CDR3 region is CASSDFGQNNEQFF. The CDR3 nucleotides read TGTGCCAGCAGTGATTTTGGTCAAAACAATGAGCAGTTCTTC.

This chain uses TRBV5-1 with TRBJ2-2; 7 bases fit TRBD1. V was pared by 0 bases and J by 7 bases, with 15 bases of the junction left unmatched. Germline CDR1 is SGHRS and CDR2 is YFSETQ. There are 18 residues in the CDR3. CDR3 in amino acids: CASSLAVFATGSGGELFF. The CDR3 bases are TGCGCCAGCAGCTTGGCCGTTTTTGCGACAGGGTCTGGCGGGGAGCTGTTTTTT.

This clonotype was counted a few times. The rearrangement uses TRBV24-1 and TRBJ2-1, with 10 bases identical to TRBD2. Germline assignment: CDR1 KGHDR and CDR2 SFDVKD. This CDR3 has 17 residues. The ends lost 4 bases at V and 9 bases at J; junction bases unmatched: 14. The CDR3 here is CATSDPGGASGSLEQFF. For the CDR3, the DNA is TGTGCCACCAGTGACCCGGGTGGGGCTAGCGGGAGTCTTGAGCAGTTCTTC.

The sample holds a few counts of this clonotype. The germline gene is not matched at one end of the junction; a read error may be the cause. CDR3 region: CASSLAGQNTEAFF. CDR3 coding DNA: TGTGCCAGCAGCTTAGCGGGACAGAACACTGAAGCTTTCTTT. This chain connects TRBV5-1 to TRBJ1-1, with D perhaps TRBD1 (6 bases). The CDR3 has 14 residues. Germline CDR1 reads SGHRS; CDR2 reads YFSETQ.

The V gene is TRBV28, the J gene TRBJ1-2; TRBD1 matches at 8 bases. Germline-derived CDR1 and CDR2 are MDHEN and SYDVKM. This CDR3 has 14 residues. The V and J ends lost 6 bases and 4 bases, in that order; junction bases with no gene match: 7. The CDR3 region is CASSLHDRGYGYTF. The CDR3 nucleotides are TGTGCCAGCAGCCTCCACGACAGGGGCTATGGCTACACCTTC.

In nucleotides, the CDR3 is TGCGCCAGCAGCTCTCGTGGAGGGGCAATATCCTACGAGCAGTACTTC. Amino acid sequence: CASSSRGGAISYEQYF. The chain couples TRBV5-1 to TRBJ2-7; possibly TRBD2 for D (6 bases). With 3 bases removed from V and 1 base from J, the gap between germline ends came to 17 bases. The CDR3 spans 16 residues. Germline loops: CDR1 SGHRS, CDR2 YFSETQ.